This TCR beta chain was identified in a study of T-cell memory formation after mild COVID-19. Study outcomes and limitations: Pre-infection memory held some responding clones, suggesting pre-existing cross-reactive T cells responded. Mainly CM and EM harbored the contracting CD4+ clones; mainly EMRA harbored the CD8+ ones.

Worth noting for this clonotype: Its specificity is unknown.

Germline V lookup: CDR1 SGDLS, CDR2 YYNGEE. V was cut by 7 bases and J by 1 base, with 10 bases left in between. The CDR3 totals 13 residues. Constant-segment-primed 5'RACE gave TCR alpha and TCR beta cDNA libraries with sample barcodes and UMIs. TCRdb re-called the 5' RACE reads through MiXCR, storing one row per CDR3 protein. The data hold about 430,000 distinct CDR3 sequences, with more than 20% observed a single time. The gene calls are TRBV9 and TRBJ2-3; D ambiguous. This receptor was identified in an adult woman who had mild COVID-19 (a few samples of this study predate the infection). Cell type and time point are not known. Sequences were obtained from PBMCs or a T cell subset sorted from them (not recorded which). CDR3 in amino acids: CASHPAGTDTQYF. The DNA for the CDR3 is TGTGCCAGCCACCCGGCAGGCACAGATACGCAGTATTTT.